This T cell receptor beta chain is from a study of T cells in Graves' hyperthyroidism and ophthalmopathy. Study-level points and caveats: Researchers found most expanded thyroid clonotypes above 0.001 in blood as well. The model's output predicted ophthalmopathy at a median of around 6.9 months prior to onset.

TCR beta CDR3 sequences were amplified from RNA transcripts. The HTBI primer set drove a first-round RT-PCR of the TCR CDR3. TCRdb ran MiXCR on the multiplex PCR reads and lists one entry per CDR3 protein. The sample lists a few hundred thousand distinct CDR3 sequences, about 45% occurring once. This clonotype has a count of ten or more. The antigen remains undetermined. V gave up 4 bases and J gave up 4 bases, with 12 bases separating them. Germline CDR1 reads SGHRS; CDR2 reads YFSETQ. The CDR3 runs 15 residues. This receptor was obtained from an adult woman with Graves' disease, either hyperthyroidism or ophthalmopathy (not recorded which). The chain joins TRBV5-1 to TRBJ2-6; D tentatively reads TRBD1 or TRBD2 (6 bases each). What was sequenced was peripheral blood or thyroid tissue (not recorded which). As DNA, the CDR3 is TGCGCCAGCAGCCCGGGGGCGCACGGGGCCAACGTCCTGACTTTC. It encodes CASSPGAHGANVLTF.